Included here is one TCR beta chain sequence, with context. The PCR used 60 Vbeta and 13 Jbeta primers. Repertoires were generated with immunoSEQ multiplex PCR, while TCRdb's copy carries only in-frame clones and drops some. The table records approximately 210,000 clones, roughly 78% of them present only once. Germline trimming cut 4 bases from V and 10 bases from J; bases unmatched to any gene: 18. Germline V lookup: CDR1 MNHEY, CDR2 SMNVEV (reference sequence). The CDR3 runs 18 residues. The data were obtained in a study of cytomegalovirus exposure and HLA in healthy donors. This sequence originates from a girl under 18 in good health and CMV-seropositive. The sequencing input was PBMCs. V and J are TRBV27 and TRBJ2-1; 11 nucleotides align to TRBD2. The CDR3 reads CASSSILSIAGGLGEQFF. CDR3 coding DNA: TGTGCCAGCAGTTCCATCCTTTCTATAGCGGGGGGGCTTGGGGAGCAGTTCTTC.